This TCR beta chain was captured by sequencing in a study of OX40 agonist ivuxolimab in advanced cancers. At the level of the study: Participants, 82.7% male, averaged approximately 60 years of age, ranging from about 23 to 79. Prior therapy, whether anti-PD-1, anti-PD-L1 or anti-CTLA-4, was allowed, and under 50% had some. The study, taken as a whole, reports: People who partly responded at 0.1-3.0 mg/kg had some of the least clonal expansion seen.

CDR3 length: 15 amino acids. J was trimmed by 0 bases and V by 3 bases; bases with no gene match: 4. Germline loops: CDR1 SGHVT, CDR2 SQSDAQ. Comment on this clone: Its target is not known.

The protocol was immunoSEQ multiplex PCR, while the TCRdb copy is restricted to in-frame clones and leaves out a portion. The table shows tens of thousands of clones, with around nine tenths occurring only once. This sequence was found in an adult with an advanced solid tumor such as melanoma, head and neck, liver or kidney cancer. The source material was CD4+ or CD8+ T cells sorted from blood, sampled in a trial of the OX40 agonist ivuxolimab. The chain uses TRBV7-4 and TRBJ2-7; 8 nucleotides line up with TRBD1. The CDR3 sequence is CASSFRTGSSYEQYF. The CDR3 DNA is TGTGCCAGCAGCTTCCGGACAGGGAGCTCCTACGAGCAGTACTTC.